This TCR beta chain was recovered during a study of T-cell reconstitution after alpha-beta-depleted transplantation in children. General study results and limits: Recipient T cells and thymic progenitors that survived gave rise to the high TCRbeta diversity observed at day 60 in some patients. T-cell counts and diversity at one year following transplant were attributed mainly to newly produced T cells. Where alpha-beta T cells came from about two months after transplant was reportedly several hundred expanded graft clones.

To note about this clonotype: Antigen specificity is unknown.

Molecular barcoding with unique molecular identifiers was used for the TCRbeta library. TCRdb re-called the PCR reads with MiXCR, one entry per CDR3 protein. The profile covers fewer than 700,000 distinct CDR3 sequences, with about 23% appearing a single time and around 14% taken by the ten largest. The CDR3 covers 15 residues. Trimming took 4 bases from V and 2 from J; bases not matched to a gene: 5. CDR1 and CDR2 (germline): SGHTS, YDEGEE. The chain has TRBV5-8 and TRBJ2-1; 8 nucleotides match TRBD1. The sequenced sample was PBMCs, mostly from graft donor cells, obtained 360 days after TCRalphabeta/CD19-depleted stem cell transplant. The origin of this receptor is a boy in the first two years of life who had a stem cell transplant for acute myeloid leukemia, so the T cells may come from the graft donor. CDR3 in DNA: TGTGCCAGCAGCACAGGACAGGGCCCCTACAATGAGCAGTTCTTC. It yields the protein CASSTGQGPYNEQFF.